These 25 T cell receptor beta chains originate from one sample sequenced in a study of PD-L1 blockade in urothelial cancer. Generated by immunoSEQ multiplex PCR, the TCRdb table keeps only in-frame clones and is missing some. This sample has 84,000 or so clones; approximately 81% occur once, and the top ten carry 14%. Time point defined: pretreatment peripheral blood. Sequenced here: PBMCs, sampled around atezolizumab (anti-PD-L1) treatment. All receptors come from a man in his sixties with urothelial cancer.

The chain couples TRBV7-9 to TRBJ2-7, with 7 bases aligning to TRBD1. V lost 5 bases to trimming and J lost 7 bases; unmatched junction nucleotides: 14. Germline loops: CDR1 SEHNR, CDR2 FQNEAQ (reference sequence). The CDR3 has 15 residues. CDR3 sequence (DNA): TGTGCCAGCAGCCGGCTTCTACAGGGGTTGGGGGAGCAGTACTTC. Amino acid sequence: CASSRLLQGLGEQYF.

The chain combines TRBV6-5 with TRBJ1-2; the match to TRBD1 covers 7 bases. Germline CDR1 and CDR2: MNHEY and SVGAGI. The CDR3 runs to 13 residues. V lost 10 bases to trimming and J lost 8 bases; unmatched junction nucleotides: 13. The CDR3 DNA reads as TGTGCCAACAGGCGAAGACAGGGTACCGGCTACACCTTC. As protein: CANRRRQGTGYTF.

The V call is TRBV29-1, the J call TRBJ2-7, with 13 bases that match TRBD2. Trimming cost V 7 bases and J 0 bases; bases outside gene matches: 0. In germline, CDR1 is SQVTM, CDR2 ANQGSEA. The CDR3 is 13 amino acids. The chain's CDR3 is CSGTSGSSYEQYF. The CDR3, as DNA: TGCAGCGGGACTAGCGGGAGCTCCTACGAGCAGTACTTC.

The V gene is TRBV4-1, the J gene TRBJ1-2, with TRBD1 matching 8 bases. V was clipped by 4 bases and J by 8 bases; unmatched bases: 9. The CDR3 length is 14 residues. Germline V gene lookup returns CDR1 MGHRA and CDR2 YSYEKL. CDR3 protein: CASSRGQGPRGYTF. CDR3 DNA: TGCGCCAGCAGCCGAGGACAGGGCCCTAGAGGCTACACCTTC.

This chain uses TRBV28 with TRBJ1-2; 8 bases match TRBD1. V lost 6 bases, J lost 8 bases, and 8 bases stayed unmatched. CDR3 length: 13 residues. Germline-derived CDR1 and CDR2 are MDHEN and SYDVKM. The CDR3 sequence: CASRVDRVRGYTF. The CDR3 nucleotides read TGTGCCAGCAGGGTGGACAGGGTTCGCGGCTACACCTTC.

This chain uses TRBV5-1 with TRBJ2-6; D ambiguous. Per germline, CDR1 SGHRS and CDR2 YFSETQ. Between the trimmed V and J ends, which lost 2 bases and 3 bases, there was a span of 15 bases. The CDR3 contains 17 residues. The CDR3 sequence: CASSFQVKGSGANVLTF. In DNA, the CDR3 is TGCGCCAGCAGCTTTCAGGTGAAAGGAAGTGGGGCCAACGTCCTGACTTTC. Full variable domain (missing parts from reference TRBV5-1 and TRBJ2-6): KAGVTQTPRYLIKTRGQQVTLSCSPISGHRSVSWYQQTPGQGLQFLFEYFSETQRNKGNFPGRFSGRQFSNSRSEMNVSTLELGDSALYLCASSFQVKGSGANVLTFGAGSRLTVL.

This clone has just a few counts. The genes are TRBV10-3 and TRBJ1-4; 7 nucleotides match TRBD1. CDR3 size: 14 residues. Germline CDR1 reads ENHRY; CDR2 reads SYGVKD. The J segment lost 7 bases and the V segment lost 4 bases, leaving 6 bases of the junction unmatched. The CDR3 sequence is CAISADRQSEKLFF. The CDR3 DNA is TGTGCCATCAGTGCGGACAGGCAGAGTGAAAAACTGTTTTTT.

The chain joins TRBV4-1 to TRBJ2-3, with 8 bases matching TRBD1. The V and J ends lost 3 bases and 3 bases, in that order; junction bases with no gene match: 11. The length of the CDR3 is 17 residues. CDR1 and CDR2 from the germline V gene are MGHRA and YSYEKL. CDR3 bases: TGCGCCAGCAGCCATTCCGGCGGGACAGGCGATACAGATACGCAGTATTTT. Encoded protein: CASSHSGGTGDTDTQYF.

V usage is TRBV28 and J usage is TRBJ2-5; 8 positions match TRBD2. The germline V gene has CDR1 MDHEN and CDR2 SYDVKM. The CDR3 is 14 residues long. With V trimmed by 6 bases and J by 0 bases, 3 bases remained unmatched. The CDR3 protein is CASSRGGDQETQYF. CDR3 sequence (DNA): TGTGCCAGCAGCCGGGGGGGGGACCAAGAGACCCAGTACTTC.

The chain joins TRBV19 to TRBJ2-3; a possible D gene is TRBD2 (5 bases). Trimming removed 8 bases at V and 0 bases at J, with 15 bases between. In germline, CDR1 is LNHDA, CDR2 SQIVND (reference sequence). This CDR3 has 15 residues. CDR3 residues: CASSRAQRSTDTQYF. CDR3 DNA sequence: TGTGCCAGTTCGAGGGCCCAGAGGAGCACAGATACGCAGTATTTT.

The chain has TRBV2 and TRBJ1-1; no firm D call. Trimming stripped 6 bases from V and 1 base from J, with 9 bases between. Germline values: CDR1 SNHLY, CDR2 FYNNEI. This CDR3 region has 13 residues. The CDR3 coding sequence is TGTGCCAGCAGATCCCTAGCGAACACTGAAGCTTTCTTT. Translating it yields CASRSLANTEAFF.

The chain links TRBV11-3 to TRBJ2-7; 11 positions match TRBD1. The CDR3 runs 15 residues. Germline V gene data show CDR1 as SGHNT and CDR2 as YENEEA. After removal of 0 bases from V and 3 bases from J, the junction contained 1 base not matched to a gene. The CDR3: CASSLDGTGGYEQYF. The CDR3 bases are TGTGCCAGCAGCTTAGATGGGACAGGGGGCTACGAGCAGTACTTC.

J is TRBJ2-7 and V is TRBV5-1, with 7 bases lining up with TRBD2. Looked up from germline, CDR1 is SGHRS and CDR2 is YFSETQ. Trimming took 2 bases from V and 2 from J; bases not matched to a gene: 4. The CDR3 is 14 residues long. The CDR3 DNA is TGCGCCAGCAGCTTTATAAGCGGGACCTACGAGCAGTACTTC. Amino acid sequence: CASSFISGTYEQYF.

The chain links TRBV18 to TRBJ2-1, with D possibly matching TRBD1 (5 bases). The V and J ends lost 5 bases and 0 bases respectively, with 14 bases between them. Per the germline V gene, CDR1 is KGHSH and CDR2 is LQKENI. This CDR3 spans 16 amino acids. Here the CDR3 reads CASSARAPSSYNEQFF. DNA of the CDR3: TGTGCCAGCTCAGCCAGGGCTCCAAGCTCCTACAATGAGCAGTTCTTC. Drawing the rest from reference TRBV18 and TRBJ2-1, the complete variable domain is NAGVMQNPRHLVRRRGQEARLRCSPMKGHSHVYWYRQLPEEGLKFMVYLQKENIIDESGMPKERFSAEFPKEGPSILRIQQVVRGDSAAYFCASSARAPSSYNEQFFGPGTRLTVL.

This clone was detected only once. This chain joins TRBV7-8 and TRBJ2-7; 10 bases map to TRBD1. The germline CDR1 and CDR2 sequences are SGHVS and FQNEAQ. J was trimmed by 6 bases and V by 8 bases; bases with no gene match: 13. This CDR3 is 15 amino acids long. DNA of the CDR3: TGTGCCAGCGGCCTAGCCGGGACAGGGGTTAGCGAGCAGTACTTC. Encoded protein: CASGLAGTGVSEQYF.

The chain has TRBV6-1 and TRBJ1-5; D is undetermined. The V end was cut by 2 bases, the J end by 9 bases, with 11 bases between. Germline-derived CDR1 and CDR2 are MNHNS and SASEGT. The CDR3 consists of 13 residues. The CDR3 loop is CASSETGFLPQHF. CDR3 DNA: TGTGCCAGCAGTGAAACGGGGTTTCTGCCCCAGCATTTT.

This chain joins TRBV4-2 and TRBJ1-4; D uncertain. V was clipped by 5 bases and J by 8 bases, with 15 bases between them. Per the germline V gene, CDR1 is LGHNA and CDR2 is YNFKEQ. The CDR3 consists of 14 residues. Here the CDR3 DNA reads TGTGCCAGCAGCAGGCGCCTAGGGAGAGAAAAACTGTTTTTT. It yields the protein CASSRRLGREKLFF.

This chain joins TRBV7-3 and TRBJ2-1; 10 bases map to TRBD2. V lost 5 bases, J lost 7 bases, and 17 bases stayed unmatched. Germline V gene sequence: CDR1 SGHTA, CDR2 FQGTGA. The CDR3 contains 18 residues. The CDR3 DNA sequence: TGTGCCAGCAGCCTCACGCGGGGTAGCGGGGGGCCGGGTAATGAGCAGTTCTTC. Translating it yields CASSLTRGSGGPGNEQFF.

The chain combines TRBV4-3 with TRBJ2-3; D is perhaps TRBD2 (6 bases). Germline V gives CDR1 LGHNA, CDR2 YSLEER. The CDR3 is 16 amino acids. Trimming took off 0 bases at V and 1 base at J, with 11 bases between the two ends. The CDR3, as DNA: TGCGCCAGCAGCCAAGAGTTAGCGGCCCGCACAGATACGCAGTATTTT. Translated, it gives CASSQELAARTDTQYF.

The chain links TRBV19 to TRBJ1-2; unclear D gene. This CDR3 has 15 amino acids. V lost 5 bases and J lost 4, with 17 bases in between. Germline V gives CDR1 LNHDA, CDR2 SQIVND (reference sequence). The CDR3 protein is CASSSLGRLPYGYTF. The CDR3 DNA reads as TGTGCCAGTAGTTCCTTGGGCCGGCTACCCTATGGCTACACCTTC.

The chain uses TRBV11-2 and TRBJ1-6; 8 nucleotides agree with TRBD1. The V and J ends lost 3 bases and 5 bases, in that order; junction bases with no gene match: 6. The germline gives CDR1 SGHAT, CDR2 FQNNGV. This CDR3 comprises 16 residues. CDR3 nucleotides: TGTGCCAGCAGCTTTAGCGGCAGGGGGCATAATTCACCCCTCCACTTT. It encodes CASSFSGRGHNSPLHF.

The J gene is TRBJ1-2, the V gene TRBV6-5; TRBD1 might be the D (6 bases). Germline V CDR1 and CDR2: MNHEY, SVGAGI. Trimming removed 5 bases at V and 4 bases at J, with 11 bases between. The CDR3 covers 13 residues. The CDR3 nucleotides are TGTGCCAGCAGTGGGGACAACCTCTATGGCTACACCTTC. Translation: CASSGDNLYGYTF.

CDR3 bases: TGTGCCAGCAGTTACTCCCAAGCGGGAGGGGTCTACGAGCAGTACTTC. It is translated as CASSYSQAGGVYEQYF. This chain joins TRBV6-5 and TRBJ2-7, with 10 bases aligning to TRBD2. The CDR3 runs to 16 residues. Trimming at V came to 0 bases and at J to 3 bases, leaving 5 bases not matched to a gene. The germline gives CDR1 MNHEY, CDR2 SVGAGI.

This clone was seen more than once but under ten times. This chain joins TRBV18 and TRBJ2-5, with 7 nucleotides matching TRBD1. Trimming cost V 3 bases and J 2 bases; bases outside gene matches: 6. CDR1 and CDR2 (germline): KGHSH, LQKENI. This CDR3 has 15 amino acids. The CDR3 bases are TGTGCCAGCTCACCCCTTGGACAGGAGCAAGAGACCCAGTACTTC. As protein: CASSPLGQEQETQYF.

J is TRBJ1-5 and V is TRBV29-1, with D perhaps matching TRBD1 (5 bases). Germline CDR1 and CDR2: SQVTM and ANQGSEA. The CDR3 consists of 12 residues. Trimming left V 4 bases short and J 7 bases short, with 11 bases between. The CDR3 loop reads CSVGQTAQPQHF. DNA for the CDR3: TGCAGCGTTGGTCAGACAGCGCAGCCCCAGCATTTT.